This TCR beta chain was sequenced for a study of identical twins. Study conclusions and caveats: Among out-of-frame alpha sequences shared by twins, low generation probability occurred in excess. Beta clonotypes that were abundant in cord blood contained fewer insertions, a pattern absent from memory repertoires.

Ten or more counts support this clonotype. Its antigen remains unidentified. Healthy Caucasians made up all donors. The V and J ends lost 3 bases and 0 bases respectively, with 12 bases between them. Germline lookup yields CDR1 DFQATT and CDR2 SNEGSKA (reference sequence). This CDR3 has 14 residues. Each cDNA held unique molecular identifiers, and template switching gave it a universal primer site. TCRdb reprocessed the 5' RACE reads via MiXCR and lists one record per CDR3 protein. The sample has some 560,000 distinct CDR3 sequences, more than 9% seen once; the top ten hold roughly 3.2%. The same data also contributed to another study, on yellow fever vaccine responses in identical twins.

The receptor comes from a young woman in good health. The chain is built from TRBV20-1 and TRBJ2-7; a possible D gene is TRBD1 (6 bases). The sequencing sample was made of PBMCs. The CDR3: CSASKGQGSYEQYF. CDR3 DNA: TGCAGTGCTAGTAAGGGACAAGGCTCCTACGAGCAGTACTTC.